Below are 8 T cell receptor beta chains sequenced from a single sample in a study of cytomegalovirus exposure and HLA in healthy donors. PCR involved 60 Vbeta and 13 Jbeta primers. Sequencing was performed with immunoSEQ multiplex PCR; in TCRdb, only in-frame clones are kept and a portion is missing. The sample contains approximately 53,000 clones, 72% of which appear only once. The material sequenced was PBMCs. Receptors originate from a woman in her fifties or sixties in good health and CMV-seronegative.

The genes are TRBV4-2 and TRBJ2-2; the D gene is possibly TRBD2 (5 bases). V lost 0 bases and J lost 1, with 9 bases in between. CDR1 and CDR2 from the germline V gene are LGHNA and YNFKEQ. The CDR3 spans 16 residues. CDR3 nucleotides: TGTGCCAGCAGCCAAGAAGAGCGGCTGAACACCGGGGAGCTGTTTTTT. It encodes CASSQEERLNTGELFF.

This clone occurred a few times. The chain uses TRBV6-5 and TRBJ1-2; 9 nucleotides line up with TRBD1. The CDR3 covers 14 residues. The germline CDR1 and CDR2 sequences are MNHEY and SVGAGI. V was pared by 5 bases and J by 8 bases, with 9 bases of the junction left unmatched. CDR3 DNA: TGTGCCAGCAGTGGCACAGGGGGCGCGTTCGGCTACACCTTC. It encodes CASSGTGGAFGYTF.

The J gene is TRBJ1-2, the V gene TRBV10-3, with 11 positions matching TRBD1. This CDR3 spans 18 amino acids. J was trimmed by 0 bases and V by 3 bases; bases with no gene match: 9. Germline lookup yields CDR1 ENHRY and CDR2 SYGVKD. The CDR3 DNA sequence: TGTGCCATCAGTGACAACCCGGGACAGGGGGGAGCTAACTATGGCTACACCTTC. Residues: CAISDNPGQGGANYGYTF.

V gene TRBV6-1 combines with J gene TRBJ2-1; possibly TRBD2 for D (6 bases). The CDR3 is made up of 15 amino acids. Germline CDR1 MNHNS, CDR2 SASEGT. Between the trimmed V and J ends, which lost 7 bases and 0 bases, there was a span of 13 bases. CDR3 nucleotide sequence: TGTGCCAGCACCTCTAGCGTAAGCTCCTACAATGAGCAGTTCTTC. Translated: CASTSSVSSYNEQFF.

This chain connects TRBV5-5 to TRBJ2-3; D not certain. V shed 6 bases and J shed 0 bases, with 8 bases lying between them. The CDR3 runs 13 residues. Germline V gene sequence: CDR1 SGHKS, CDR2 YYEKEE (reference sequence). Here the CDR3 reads CASTQISTDTQYF. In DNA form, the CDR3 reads TGTGCCAGCACTCAGATTAGCACAGATACGCAGTATTTT.

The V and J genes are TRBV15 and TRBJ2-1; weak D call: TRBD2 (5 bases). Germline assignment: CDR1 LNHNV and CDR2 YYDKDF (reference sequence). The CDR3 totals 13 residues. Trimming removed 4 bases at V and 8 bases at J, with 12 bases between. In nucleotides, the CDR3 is TGTGCCACCAGCAACGGGGAGACCTATGAGCAGTTCTTC. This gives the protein CATSNGETYEQFF.

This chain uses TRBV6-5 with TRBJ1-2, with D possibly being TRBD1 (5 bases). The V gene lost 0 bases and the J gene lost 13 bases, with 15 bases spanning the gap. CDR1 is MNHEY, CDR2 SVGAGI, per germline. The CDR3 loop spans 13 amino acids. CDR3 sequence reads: CASSYSMGQECTF. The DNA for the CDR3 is TGTGCCAGCAGTTACTCGATGGGGCAGGAGTGCACCTTC.

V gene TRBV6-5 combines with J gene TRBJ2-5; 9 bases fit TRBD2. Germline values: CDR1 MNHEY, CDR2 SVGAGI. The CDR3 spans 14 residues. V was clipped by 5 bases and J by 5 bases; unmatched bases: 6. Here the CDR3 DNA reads TGTGCCAGCAGTATAGCGGGAGCGACGGAGACCCAGTACTTC. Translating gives CASSIAGATETQYF.